Shown below are 18 T cell receptor beta chains from a single sample sequenced in a study of T-cell memory formation after mild COVID-19. In TCRdb, the 5' RACE reads were re-called with MiXCR into one record per CDR3 protein. The sample gives some 210,000 distinct CDR3 sequences, roughly 30% of which show up once; over 10% is in the top ten. Input material: PBMCs or a T cell subset sorted from them (not recorded which). The source of these receptors is an adult woman who had mild COVID-19 (a few samples of this study predate the infection). Cell type and time point are not known.

The rearrangement joins TRBV6-5 to TRBJ1-2; 7 bases match TRBD1. From germline, CDR1 is MNHEY and CDR2 SVGAGI. V gave up 7 bases and J gave up 6 bases; unmatched junction bases: 5. CDR3 length: 12 residues. The CDR3 DNA is TGTGCCAGCAAGGGGGCAGCCCATGGCTACACCTTC. It specifies CASKGAAHGYTF.

There are a few counts of this clonotype. The chain recombines TRBV9 with TRBJ2-3, with TRBD2 identical over 8 bases. Germline CDR1 SGDLS, CDR2 YYNGEE. CDR3 size: 15 residues. V lost 4 bases to trimming and J lost 4 bases; unmatched junction nucleotides: 8. DNA for the CDR3: TGTGCCAGCAGCATAGAGGCGGGAGGTGCAGATACGCAGTATTTT. Translation gives CASSIEAGGADTQYF.

This chain uses TRBV18 with TRBJ2-3; maybe TRBD1 (6 bases). V lost 6 bases and J 3 bases, leaving 16 bases between the germline ends. Germline V gives CDR1 KGHSH, CDR2 LQKENI. The CDR3 has 15 residues. CDR3 protein: CASSFLQGTTDTQYF. CDR3 nucleotides: TGTGCCAGCTCGTTCCTACAGGGAACGACAGATACGCAGTATTTT.

The rearrangement links TRBV14 to TRBJ1-2; D uncertain. Germline V lookup: CDR1 SGHDN, CDR2 FVKESK. The CDR3 sequence is 13 residues long. V dropped 4 bases and J dropped 6 bases, with 12 bases sitting between them. The CDR3 reads CASSLDDWDGYTF. The CDR3 DNA reads TGTGCCAGCAGCCTGGACGACTGGGATGGCTACACCTTC.

Note on this clonotype: The junction does not match germline at one end; this may be a read error. This chain links TRBV12-3 or TRBV12-4 with TRBJ2-7, with D unclear. The CDR3 consists of 12 residues. The CDR3 sequence is CASRRQSSPTDF. The CDR3 bases are TGTGCCAGCAGGCGTCAGAGTTCTCCCACCGACTTC.

The V call is TRBV29-1, the J call TRBJ2-3; 8 positions agree with TRBD2. With V trimmed by 4 bases and J by 0 bases, 3 bases remained unmatched. Germline CDR1 and CDR2: SQVTM and ANQGSEA. The length of the CDR3 is 14 residues. CDR3 protein: CSVAASGSTDTQYF. CDR3 in DNA: TGCAGCGTTGCAGCTAGCGGGAGCACAGATACGCAGTATTTT.

The rearrangement links TRBV12-3 or TRBV12-4 to TRBJ2-2; no reliable D call. This CDR3 is built from 15 residues. Trimming removed 3 bases at V and 1 base at J, with 9 bases between. CDR3 DNA sequence: TGTGCCAGCAGTTTTCTTAGAGGGAACACCGGGGAGCTGTTTTTT. Protein sequence: CASSFLRGNTGELFF.

This clonotype was counted a few times. This chain joins TRBV28 and TRBJ2-2; 12 bases align to TRBD2. The CDR3 runs 16 residues. V trimming: 7 bases; J trimming: 6 bases; junction bases outside the gene matches: 9. The germline V gene encodes CDR1 MDHEN and CDR2 SYDVKM. The CDR3 DNA reads TGTGCCAGCACGGACGGACTAGCGGGAATGGCCGGGGAGCTGTTTTTT. Translating gives CASTDGLAGMAGELFF.

This chain joins TRBV5-4 and TRBJ2-7; 7 bases map to TRBD2. Germline assignment: CDR1 SGHNT and CDR2 YYREEE (reference sequence). This CDR3 contains 15 residues. Unmatched junction bases numbered 5, after V lost 1 base and J lost 1 base. The CDR3 coding sequence is TGTGCCAGCAGCTTGTCGGCGGGAGAGTCCTACGAGCAGTACTTC. Translation: CASSLSAGESYEQYF.

This clonotype has a handful of counts. V gene TRBV11-2 combines with J gene TRBJ1-1; D ambiguous. The CDR3 covers 15 residues. V lost 1 base and J lost 4, with 13 bases in between. The germline V gene has CDR1 SGHAT and CDR2 FQNNGV. The CDR3 nucleotides read TGTGCCAGCAGCTTAGGTCGGGTATTGGCCACTGAAGCTTTCTTT. Translation: CASSLGRVLATEAFF.

The rearrangement joins TRBV7-2 to TRBJ2-7; D not resolved. Looked up from germline, CDR1 is SGHTA and CDR2 is FQGNSA. The CDR3 is 13 amino acids. The V end lost 5 bases, the J end lost 5 bases, and 13 bases lay between the germline ends. The CDR3 region is CASSVGPADEQYF. Written as DNA, the CDR3 is TGTGCCAGCAGCGTAGGACCCGCCGACGAGCAGTACTTC. The whole variable domain, filled in from reference TRBV7-2 and TRBJ2-7, reads GAGVSQSPSNKVTEKGKDVELRCDPISGHTALYWYRQSLGQGLEFLIYFQGNSAPDKSGLPSDRFSAERTGGSVSTLTIQRTQQEDSAVYLCASSVGPADEQYFGPGTRLTVT.

This clonotype was recorded once. This chain links TRBV20-1 with TRBJ2-1; tentative D call: TRBD2 (5 bases). The CDR3 sequence is 14 residues long. Germline CDR1 DFQATT, CDR2 SNEGSKA (reference sequence). V was cut by 6 bases and J by 6 bases, with 18 bases left in between. CDR3 sequence: CSAPDSHRINEQFF. DNA for the CDR3: TGCAGTGCCCCGGACTCCCATAGGATCAATGAGCAGTTCTTC.

The chain links TRBV20-1 to TRBJ2-6; D tentatively reads TRBD1 or TRBD2 (6 bases each). Deletions cut 4 bases from V and 4 bases from J, with 11 bases between. CDR1 and CDR2 from the germline V gene are DFQATT and SNEGSKA (reference sequence). CDR3 length: 14 amino acids. Here the CDR3 reads CSAIGGRGANVLTF. CDR3 bases: TGCAGTGCTATCGGGGGCCGGGGGGCCAACGTCCTGACTTTC.

This chain links TRBV6-2 or TRBV6-3 with TRBJ2-1; 10 nucleotides match TRBD2. There are 15 residues in the CDR3. With 5 bases clipped from V and 6 bases from J, the junction kept 7 bases outside the gene matches. Looked up from germline, CDR1 is MNHEY and CDR2 is SVGEGT. CDR3 nucleotide sequence: TGTGCCAGCAGTCGCCAGCCTAGCGGGAGCAATGAGCAGTTCTTC. Protein product: CASSRQPSGSNEQFF.

This clonotype was detected only once. The rearrangement links TRBV5-1 to TRBJ2-1, with 10 bases aligning to TRBD2. The CDR3 is 18 amino acids. Per the germline V gene, CDR1 is SGHRS and CDR2 is YFSETQ. Unmatched junction bases numbered 13, after V lost 7 bases and J lost 0 bases. The CDR3: CASRLGASGGLSYNEQFF. DNA of the CDR3: TGCGCCAGCCGGTTGGGTGCTAGCGGGGGTCTCTCCTACAATGAGCAGTTCTTC.

This clonotype was found a few times. V gene TRBV3-1 combines with J gene TRBJ2-3; no reliable D call. V dropped 3 bases and J dropped 2 bases, with 3 bases sitting between them. Germline V gene sequence: CDR1 LGHDT, CDR2 YNNKEL (reference sequence). This CDR3 is 12 amino acids long. The CDR3 here is CASSHATDTQYF. DNA of the CDR3: TGTGCCAGCAGCCATGCCACAGATACGCAGTATTTT.

This clonotype was seen only a few times. The gene calls are TRBV20-1 and TRBJ2-7; D uncertain. CDR1 is DFQATT and CDR2 is SNEGSKA in the germline V gene (reference sequence). The CDR3 extends over 12 amino acids. Between the trimmed V and J ends, which lost 1 base and 3 bases, there was a span of 7 bases. CDR3 sequence reads: CSARGSFYEQYF. In DNA, the CDR3 is TGCAGTGCTAGAGGGAGTTTCTACGAGCAGTACTTC.

This clonotype showed up just a few times. The genes are TRBV5-5 and TRBJ2-7; D ambiguous. V shed 3 bases and J shed 0 bases, with 10 bases lying between them. The CDR3 is 14 amino acids. The germline V gene encodes CDR1 SGHKS and CDR2 YYEKEE (reference sequence). In DNA, the CDR3 is TGTGCCAGCAGCTGGAGTCACACCTCCTACGAGCAGTACTTC. Amino acid sequence: CASSWSHTSYEQYF.